This T cell receptor (beta chain) comes out of a study of T cell responses to AZD1222 COVID-19 vaccine. The study's findings and limits: Repertoire sampling happened only post peak T cell response. The donor group comprised mostly white British people and more females; the analysis possibly underestimated clonal diversity.

As for this clone: The target antigen is unknown.

Here immunoSEQ multiplex PCR was the method, and the copy in TCRdb shows in-frame clones only, minus some. The top ten clones hold around 2% of a sample with 160,000 or so clones, around 93% of them seen once. Per germline, CDR1 SGDLS and CDR2 YYNGEE. Trimming removed 0 bases from V and 7 bases from J; junction bases left unmatched: 9. The CDR3 totals 16 residues. Source: peripheral blood, taken on day 0 of AZD1222 vaccination. V usage is TRBV9 and J usage is TRBJ2-3, with 9 positions matching TRBD1. This clonotype was obtained from an adult in good health. The CDR3 region has the DNA TGTGCCAGCAGCGTAGCGGGACAGGGTTCGACGCATACGCAGTATTTT. Amino acid sequence: CASSVAGQGSTHTQYF.